Below are 19 T cell receptor beta chains sequenced from a single sample in a study of vaccination effects on CD4 cells after COVID-19. CD4+ T cell isolation took place after less than 13 days of culture. These receptors have no known antigen. The table came from immunoSEQ multiplex PCR; TCRdb's copy has only in-frame clones and leaves some out. The repertoire holds some 28,000 clones, with about 60% as singletons. The specimen comprised CD4+ T cells from PBMCs cultured without peptide, sampled before COVID-19 vaccination. The receptors derive from a human donor who received a COVID-19 vaccine.

This chain joins TRBV27 and TRBJ2-1; perhaps TRBD2 as D (5 bases). CDR1 is MNHEY and CDR2 is SMNVEV in the germline V gene (reference sequence). The CDR3 has 13 amino acids. Deletions cut 5 bases from V and 6 bases from J, with 11 bases between. This CDR3 is CASSPRTLNEQFF. CDR3 DNA: TGTGCCAGCAGTCCTAGGACTCTCAATGAGCAGTTCTTC.

This chain joins TRBV3-1 (or the pseudogene TRBV3-2) and TRBJ2-1; possibly TRBD1 for D (6 bases). Trimming took off 0 bases at V and 6 bases at J, with 6 bases between the two ends. The CDR3 has 13 residues. The V gene's germline CDR1 is LGHDT and CDR2 YNNKEL (reference sequence). CDR3 in amino acids: CASSQDRGNEQFF. The CDR3, as DNA: TGTGCCAGCAGCCAAGACAGGGGCAATGAGCAGTTCTTC.

The chain links TRBV19 to TRBJ2-7, with a tentative D call TRBD2 (5 bases). The CDR3 sequence is 14 residues long. The V gene's germline CDR1 is LNHDA and CDR2 SQIVND (reference sequence). Trimming cost V 4 bases and J 2 bases, with 12 bases left between them. The CDR3 DNA follows: TGTGCCAGTAGTAATCACCTAGCAACCTACGAGCAGTACTTC. Its protein is CASSNHLATYEQYF.

The gene calls are TRBV6-2 or TRBV6-3 and TRBJ2-3; 11 bases are shared with TRBD2. The V segment lost 0 bases and the J segment 8 bases; nucleotides outside the gene matches: 1. The CDR3 loop spans 14 amino acids. Germline V gene lookup returns CDR1 MNHEY and CDR2 SVGEGT. The CDR3 DNA reads as TGTGCCAGCAGTTACTCTGGGACTAGCGGTACGCAGTATTTT. Protein product: CASSYSGTSGTQYF.

This clone was seen a single time. V is TRBV18 and J is TRBJ2-7; D is undetermined. V lost 2 bases to trimming and J lost 3 bases, with 5 bases between them. This CDR3 spans 12 amino acids. Germline CDR1 and CDR2: KGHSH and LQKENI. CDR3 nucleotides: TGTGCCAGCTCACCAAACAGCTACGAGCAGTACTTC. This translates into CASSPNSYEQYF.

The genes are TRBV6-2 or TRBV6-3 and TRBJ2-6, with 9 positions matching TRBD2. V lost 2 bases and J lost 4; bases outside the gene matches: 9. The germline CDR1 and CDR2 sequences are MNHEY and SVGEGT. This CDR3 has 18 amino acids. CDR3 region: CASSYAAGGSVGANVLTF. CDR3 sequence (DNA): TGTGCCAGCAGTTACGCGGCGGGGGGGTCTGTAGGGGCCAACGTCCTGACTTTC.

The V and J genes are TRBV10-2 and TRBJ2-7; 10 bases fit TRBD1. CDR3 length equals 14 residues. The V gene's germline CDR1 is WSHSY and CDR2 SAAADI. Unmatched junction bases numbered 6, after V lost 3 bases and J lost 7 bases. CDR3 amino acids: CASSERTGGREQYF. As DNA, the CDR3 is TGCGCCAGCAGTGAAAGGACAGGGGGACGGGAGCAGTACTTC.

There are a few counts of this clone. Here the CDR3 DNA reads TGTGCCAGCAGTTACTCGCCGGACAGGGGAGATCAGCCCCAGCATTTT. It specifies CASSYSPDRGDQPQHF. This chain uses TRBV6-6 with TRBJ1-5, with 9 nucleotides matching TRBD1. The length of the CDR3 is 16 residues. Unmatched junction bases numbered 5, after V lost 0 bases and J lost 5 bases. Germline V CDR1 and CDR2: MNHNY, SVGAGI (reference sequence).

This chain joins TRBV6-5 and TRBJ1-4; 9 bases map to TRBD1. This CDR3 region has 16 residues. Trimming removed 0 bases from V and 5 bases from J; junction bases left unmatched: 4. Germline values: CDR1 MNHEY, CDR2 SVGAGI. CDR3 nucleotide sequence: TGTGCCAGCAGTTACTCTGGGACAGGGTTCAATGAAAAACTGTTTTTT. Protein product: CASSYSGTGFNEKLFF.

J is TRBJ1-1 and V is TRBV4-1, with D unclear. The CDR3 has 16 amino acids. V lost 1 base, J lost 4 bases, and 16 bases lay in between. Germline values: CDR1 MGHRA, CDR2 YSYEKL. CDR3 nucleotide sequence: TGCGCCAGCAGCCAAGCCTCGGTACAAATGGGCACTGAAGCTTTCTTT. It specifies CASSQASVQMGTEAFF.

V gene TRBV5-1 combines with J gene TRBJ2-5; D possibly uses TRBD1 or TRBD2 (5 bases each). Per germline, CDR1 SGHRS and CDR2 YFSETQ. CDR3 length: 15 residues. V was clipped by 4 bases and J by 5 bases, with 18 bases between them. CDR3 sequence (DNA): TGCGCCAGCAGCATAAGAGAGGGGATGCGGGAGACCCAGTACTTC. Its translation is CASSIREGMRETQYF.

The CDR3, as DNA: TGTGCCAGCAGCTTGGACAGAGTTACCAATGAAAAACTGTTTTTT. It translates to CASSLDRVTNEKLFF. The chain links TRBV7-8 to TRBJ1-4; D is perhaps TRBD1 (6 bases). The CDR3 extends over 15 amino acids. Deletions cut 3 bases from V and 5 bases from J, with 13 bases between. The V gene's germline CDR1 is SGHVS and CDR2 FQNEAQ. The whole variable domain, filled in from reference TRBV7-8 and TRBJ1-4, reads GAGVSQSPRYKVAKRGQDVALRCDPISGHVSLFWYQQALGQGPEFLTYFQNEAQLDKSGLPSDRFFAERPEGSVSTLKIQRTQQEDSAVYLCASSLDRVTNEKLFFGSGTQLSVL.

This clone came up a few times. The gene calls are TRBV19 and TRBJ1-5, with D hard to call. Trimming cost V 3 bases and J 5 bases, with 14 bases left between them. CDR3 length equals 15 residues. Germline V CDR1 and CDR2: LNHDA, SQIVND (reference sequence). CDR3 sequence: CASSIRGSTYQPQHF. The DNA for the CDR3 is TGTGCCAGTAGTATTCGAGGGTCAACTTATCAGCCCCAGCATTTT. The full variable domain, rest sourced from reference TRBV19 and TRBJ1-5, is DGGITQSPKYLFRKEGQNVTLSCEQNLNHDAMYWYRQDPGQGLRLIYYSQIVNDFQKGDIAEGYSVSREKKESFPLTVTSAQKNPTAFYLCASSIRGSTYQPQHFGDGTRLSIL.

The chain couples TRBV3-1 (or the pseudogene TRBV3-2) to TRBJ1-6; TRBD1 is a possible D gene (6 bases). Trimming removed 10 bases from V and 6 bases from J, with 19 bases in between. The CDR3 runs to 15 residues. Germline loops: CDR1 LGHDT, CDR2 YNNKEL (reference sequence). The CDR3 nucleotides read TGTGCCATGTCCAAGATTTACAGGGTTAATTCACCCCTCCACTTT. This sequence encodes CAMSKIYRVNSPLHF.

The genes are TRBV5-4 and TRBJ1-1, with unresolved D. The CDR3 has 16 amino acids. V was clipped by 3 bases and J by 3 bases, with 18 bases between them. Germline assignment: CDR1 SGHNT and CDR2 YYREEE (reference sequence). CDR3 in DNA: TGTGCCAGCAGCTCCCGGCCCGCCCGGCCGGACACTGAAGCTTTCTTT. Encoded protein: CASSSRPARPDTEAFF.

The chain is built from TRBV11-2 and TRBJ2-2; D is unresolved. This CDR3 comprises 15 residues. Germline CDR1 and CDR2: SGHAT and FQNNGV. V lost 7 bases and J lost 4, with 16 bases in between. The CDR3, as DNA: TGTGCCAGCACCCTAAGCTGGGCGGCCACCGGGGAGCTGTTTTTT. Amino acids: CASTLSWAATGELFF. The variable domain in full, completed from reference TRBV11-2 and TRBJ2-2, reads EAGVAQSPRYKIIEKRQSVAFWCNPISGHATLYWYQQILGQGPKLLIQFQNNGVVDDSQLPKDRFSAERLKGVDSTLKIQPAKLEDSAVYLCASTLSWAATGELFFGEGSRLTVL.

The chain employs TRBV3-1 (or the pseudogene TRBV3-2) and TRBJ2-7, with D maybe TRBD1 (6 bases). In germline, CDR1 is LGHDT, CDR2 YNNKEL (reference sequence). V lost 2 bases, J lost 6 bases, and 41 bases lay in between. The length of the CDR3 is 23 residues. The CDR3 DNA is TGTGCCAGCAGCCAAAGGGGGAGCCCGATAATCGACTTCCTCAGGGGCTACGTAGGCGAGCAGTACTTC. Protein: CASSQRGSPIIDFLRGYVGEQYF.

The chain recombines TRBV2 with TRBJ1-1, with a weak D call TRBD1 (6 bases). The CDR3 spans 11 residues. CDR1 and CDR2 (germline): SNHLY, FYNNEI. The V end was cut by 8 bases, the J end by 3 bases, with 7 bases between. As DNA, the CDR3 is TGTGCCAGCGCAGGGGACACTGAAGCTTTCTTT. Translation: CASAGDTEAFF.

This chain links TRBV1 with TRBJ2-1. TRBV1 is a documented pseudogene. The CDR3 is 14 residues long. The CDR3, as DNA: TGCACCAGCAGTAATCTGTGGGGTTACAATGAGCAGTTCTTC. It yields the protein CTSSNLWGYNEQFF.